Each of the 21 T cell receptor beta chains below was sequenced from the same sample in a study of blood T cell repertoires in COVID-19. Clones were read by immunoSEQ multiplex PCR, and TCRdb kept only the in-frame ones, dropping some. The data show under 120,000 clones, approximately 70% seen once. The sequenced material came from peripheral blood. The receptors derive from a man older than 75 with acute or convalescent COVID-19.

The chain couples TRBV27 to TRBJ2-1; D is perhaps TRBD2 (6 bases). Deletions cut 3 bases from V and 4 bases from J, with 13 bases between. CDR1 and CDR2 from the germline V gene are MNHEY and SMNVEV (reference sequence). The CDR3 is made up of 15 amino acids. The CDR3 nucleotides are TGTGCCAGCAGTTTGGGACTGGGGGAATACAATGAGCAGTTCTTC. Translating it yields CASSLGLGEYNEQFF.

The chain links TRBV7-3 to TRBJ2-1; TRBD2 matches 9 bases. The trim removed 5 bases at V and 2 bases at J, leaving 13 bases unmatched. CDR3 length: 18 residues. Germline assignment: CDR1 SGHTA and CDR2 FQGTGA. CDR3 nucleotide sequence: TGTGCCAGCAGCGCCTCGGGCGGGGGGGCTAGGACCTACAATGAGCAGTTCTTC. This codes for CASSASGGGARTYNEQFF.

V and J are TRBV7-2 and TRBJ1-2, with D unresolved. Germline lookup yields CDR1 SGHTA and CDR2 FQGNSA. The V end lost 0 bases, the J end lost 7 bases, and 18 bases lay between the germline ends. The CDR3 is 16 residues long. The CDR3 sequence is CASSLALAIRGGGYTF. In DNA form, the CDR3 reads TGTGCCAGCAGCTTAGCGTTGGCAATCCGTGGTGGTGGCTACACCTTC.

J is TRBJ1-4 and V is TRBV7-2; tentative D call: TRBD1 (6 bases). The CDR3 spans 13 residues. Germline assignment: CDR1 SGHTA and CDR2 FQGNSA. Trimming removed 2 bases at V and 11 bases at J, with 12 bases between. CDR3 sequence reads: CASSLLGASKLFF. The CDR3 coding sequence is TGTGCCAGCAGCTTACTGGGGGCAAGTAAACTGTTTTTT.

This clone was counted only a few times. The J gene is TRBJ1-5, the V gene TRBV5-8; weak D call: TRBD1 (6 bases). V was cut by 1 base and J by 9 bases, with 14 bases left in between. Germline V gene sequence: CDR1 SGHTS, CDR2 YDEGEE. The CDR3 is 14 residues long. DNA of the CDR3: TGTGCCAGCAGCTTGTCCGTCCAGGGGTCGCCCCAGCATTTT. This sequence encodes CASSLSVQGSPQHF.

The V gene is TRBV19, the J gene TRBJ1-1, with a possible D match to TRBD1 (5 bases). The CDR3 loop spans 13 amino acids. V dropped 3 bases and J dropped 3 bases, with 8 bases sitting between them. CDR1 is LNHDA and CDR2 is SQIVND in the germline V gene (reference sequence). The CDR3 nucleotides are TGTGCCAGTAGTATGCAGGGTCACACTGAAGCTTTCTTT. Translated, it gives CASSMQGHTEAFF.

This clone was seen just once. The chain employs TRBV2 and TRBJ2-7, with 9 positions matching TRBD1. Trimming at V came to 6 bases and at J to 4 bases, leaving 1 base not matched to a gene. This CDR3 spans 12 amino acids. CDR1 and CDR2 (germline): SNHLY, FYNNEI. Here the CDR3 reads CASRGTGYEQYF. CDR3 DNA: TGTGCCAGCAGAGGGACAGGGTACGAGCAGTACTTC. The whole variable domain, remainder taken from reference TRBV2 and TRBJ2-7, is EPEVTQTPSHQVTQMGQEVILRCVPISNHLYFYWYRQILGQKVEFLVSFYNNEISEKSEIFDDQFSVERPDGSNFTLKIRSTKLEDSAMYFCASRGTGYEQYFGPGTRLTVT.

This chain uses TRBV18 with TRBJ1-3, with a tentative D call TRBD1 (5 bases). Per germline, CDR1 KGHSH and CDR2 LQKENI. This CDR3 has 15 amino acids. Trimming cost V 2 bases and J 0 bases, with 8 bases left between them. CDR3 in amino acids: CASSPAGNSGNTIYF. The CDR3 nucleotides read TGTGCCAGCTCACCAGCAGGGAACTCTGGAAACACCATATATTTT. The full variable domain, completed using reference TRBV18 and TRBJ1-3, is NAGVMQNPRHLVRRRGQEARLRCSPMKGHSHVYWYRQLPEEGLKFMVYLQKENIIDESGMPKERFSAEFPKEGPSILRIQQVVRGDSAAYFCASSPAGNSGNTIYFGEGSWLTVV.

The rearrangement joins TRBV5-1 to TRBJ1-1; 7 bases are shared with TRBD1. Losses at the gene ends were 3 bases for V and 11 bases for J; bases not matched to a gene: 10. Germline V gene lookup returns CDR1 SGHRS and CDR2 YFSETQ. The length of the CDR3 is 13 residues. The CDR3 reads CASSSGQLESAFF. The CDR3 DNA sequence: TGCGCCAGCAGCTCGGGACAGCTTGAATCGGCTTTCTTT.

V and J are TRBV10-3 and TRBJ2-3; unclear D gene. V lost 10 bases and J lost 2, with 10 bases in between. Germline values: CDR1 ENHRY, CDR2 SYGVKD. The CDR3 has 12 amino acids. The CDR3: CATAGSTDTQYF. CDR3 bases: TGTGCCACTGCCGGGTCCACAGATACGCAGTATTTT.

This clone was recorded a few times. The genes are TRBV7-8 and TRBJ2-1, with 7 bases that match TRBD2. CDR3 length: 17 residues. Trimming took 5 bases from V and 7 from J; bases not matched to a gene: 17. Germline V lookup: CDR1 SGHVS, CDR2 FQNEAQ. CDR3 in amino acids: CASSTSLAGVLGNEQFF. The CDR3 region has the DNA TGTGCCAGCAGCACTTCGCTCGCGGGAGTACTGGGAAATGAGCAGTTCTTC.

The chain links TRBV2 to TRBJ2-1; 8 positions agree with TRBD1. V lost 7 bases, J lost 10 bases, and 6 bases stayed unmatched. This CDR3 comprises 12 residues. The germline gives CDR1 SNHLY, CDR2 FYNNEI. The CDR3 coding sequence is TGTGCCAGCACGGGACAGGTATACGAGCAGTTCTTC. Protein product: CASTGQVYEQFF.

V usage is TRBV7-7 and J usage is TRBJ2-3, with a weak D call TRBD2 (6 bases). The CDR3 is made up of 15 amino acids. V was pared by 5 bases and J by 3 bases, with 15 bases between. Germline CDR1 reads SSHAT; CDR2 reads FNYEAQ (reference sequence). CDR3 sequence reads: CASSEGLSGTDTQYF. The DNA for the CDR3 is TGTGCCAGCAGCGAGGGACTCTCGGGGACAGATACGCAGTATTTT.

The rearrangement uses TRBV4-3 and TRBJ2-1; 13 bases are shared with TRBD2. The CDR3 spans 16 residues. Losses at the gene ends were 4 bases for V and 3 bases for J; bases not matched to a gene: 3. From germline, CDR1 is LGHNA and CDR2 YSLEER. Written as DNA, the CDR3 is TGCGCCAGCAGCCTAAGGACTAGCGGGAGCTACAATGAGCAGTTCTTC. Translating gives CASSLRTSGSYNEQFF.

This clone was recorded at least ten times. The chain is built from TRBV6-6 and TRBJ2-7; perhaps TRBD2 as D (6 bases). This CDR3 comprises 13 residues. The germline CDR1 and CDR2 sequences are MNHNY and SVGAGI (reference sequence). Between the trimmed V and J ends, which lost 7 bases and 2 bases, there was a span of 12 bases. Here the CDR3 DNA reads TGTGCCAGCACGGCCGGGACTGCCTACGAGCAGTACTTC. Translating gives CASTAGTAYEQYF.

V and J are TRBV6-5 and TRBJ1-1; no reliable D call. CDR3 length equals 13 residues. Germline V lookup: CDR1 MNHEY, CDR2 SVGAGI. The V end lost 0 bases, the J end lost 8 bases, and 10 bases lay between the germline ends. The CDR3 nucleotides read TGTGCCAGCAGTTACTCTCAGTCGTCCGAAGCTTTCTTT. Amino acid sequence: CASSYSQSSEAFF.

The chain uses TRBV7-8 and TRBJ2-5; 10 nucleotides agree with TRBD1. This CDR3 region has 14 residues. Per germline, CDR1 SGHVS and CDR2 FQNEAQ. Trimming took 4 bases from V and 5 from J; bases not matched to a gene: 4. CDR3 in DNA: TGTGCCAGCAGCTCGGGACAGGGGTTGGAGACCCAGTACTTC. This encodes CASSSGQGLETQYF. The whole variable domain, filled in from reference TRBV7-8 and TRBJ2-5, reads GAGVSQSPRYKVAKRGQDVALRCDPISGHVSLFWYQQALGQGPEFLTYFQNEAQLDKSGLPSDRFFAERPEGSVSTLKIQRTQQEDSAVYLCASSSGQGLETQYFGPGTRLLVL.

The V call is TRBV7-6, the J call TRBJ2-6; the D gene is possibly TRBD1 (6 bases). The V gene's germline CDR1 is SGHVS and CDR2 FNYEAQ. Trimming took 1 base from V and 0 from J, leaving 13 bases between them. The CDR3 has 18 residues. Here the CDR3 reads CASSLGGGMISGANVLTF. CDR3 sequence (DNA): TGTGCCAGCAGCTTAGGAGGGGGAATGATCTCTGGGGCCAACGTCCTGACTTTC. Full variable domain (remainder filled in from reference TRBV7-6 and TRBJ2-6): GAGVSQSPRYKVTKRGQDVALRCDPISGHVSLYWYRQALGQGPEFLTYFNYEAQQDKSGLPNDRFSAERPEGSISTLTIQRTEQRDSAMYRCASSLGGGMISGANVLTFGAGSRLTVL.

This clone was recorded once. The chain employs TRBV7-2 and TRBJ2-7; D is perhaps TRBD2 (6 bases). Trimming took 4 bases from V and 5 from J, leaving 15 bases between them. The CDR3 is 14 residues long. Per germline, CDR1 SGHTA and CDR2 FQGNSA. Written as DNA, the CDR3 is TGTGCCAGCAGCTCAGTCGGGAGCTTTGACGAGCAGTACTTC. It yields the protein CASSSVGSFDEQYF.

The chain links TRBV6-5 to TRBJ1-3, with D hard to call. The germline V gene encodes CDR1 MNHEY and CDR2 SVGAGI. The V end lost 3 bases, the J end lost 1 base, and 4 bases lay between the germline ends. The CDR3 has 13 amino acids. CDR3 region: CASSYSSGNTIYF. The CDR3 DNA reads TGTGCCAGCAGTTATAGTTCTGGAAACACCATATATTTT.

This chain joins TRBV6-2 or TRBV6-3 and TRBJ2-7; 8 bases are a match to TRBD2. V was clipped by 5 bases and J by 0 bases; unmatched bases: 6. Germline V gene data show CDR1 as MNHEY and CDR2 as SVGEGT. CDR3 length: 15 residues. The CDR3 DNA follows: TGTGCCAGCAGTCATACTAGCGGATACTCCTACGAGCAGTACTTC. Translated: CASSHTSGYSYEQYF.